These 27 T cell receptor beta chains share one sample of origin, sequenced in a study of PD-L1 blockade in urothelial cancer. The assay was immunoSEQ multiplex PCR, and TCRdb's table has in-frame clones only and misses some. Altogether 85,000 to 100,000 clones are present, 90% to 95% being singletons, with the ten largest covering approximately 10%. Sequencing used PBMCs, obtained around atezolizumab (anti-PD-L1) treatment. The source of these receptors is a man aged 55 to 69 with urothelial cancer.

The CDR3 is CARSLVATRNPYEQYF. In DNA form, the CDR3 reads TGTGCCAGAAGCTTAGTGGCCACTAGGAACCCCTACGAGCAGTACTTC. V and J are TRBV7-5 and TRBJ2-7; the D call TRBD2 from the table was never checked on the DNA. TRBV7-5 is assigned pseudogene status. The CDR3 length is 16 residues.

The chain links TRBV30 to TRBJ1-2, with a possible D match to TRBD1 (5 bases). The CDR3 extends over 13 amino acids. Trimming stripped 2 bases from V and 5 bases from J, with 12 bases between. CDR1 and CDR2 from the germline V gene are GTSNPN and SVGIG (reference sequence). The CDR3 DNA is TGTGCCTGGAGTTTAGGGGAACGTTATGGCTACACCTTC. Translated: CAWSLGERYGYTF.

In DNA form, the CDR3 reads TGCGCCAGCAGCTTGGCCGGGGGGGGGCTGGTAAACTATGGCTACACCTTC. This encodes CASSLAGGGLVNYGYTF. V gene TRBV5-1 combines with J gene TRBJ1-2; TRBD1 is a possible D gene (6 bases). Trimming stripped 0 bases from V and 2 bases from J, with 17 bases between. This CDR3 spans 17 amino acids. Germline CDR1 reads SGHRS; CDR2 reads YFSETQ.

The chain links TRBV7-2 to TRBJ2-2; weak D call: TRBD1 (5 bases). CDR3 length: 16 residues. The germline V gene encodes CDR1 SGHTA and CDR2 FQGNSA. Trimming removed 8 bases at V and 1 base at J, with 17 bases between. CDR3: CASEDIVSLNTGELFF. CDR3 nucleotides: TGTGCCAGCGAGGACATCGTCTCATTGAACACCGGGGAGCTGTTTTTT. Full variable domain (remainder filled in from reference TRBV7-2 and TRBJ2-2): GAGVSQSPSNKVTEKGKDVELRCDPISGHTALYWYRQSLGQGLEFLIYFQGNSAPDKSGLPSDRFSAERTGGSVSTLTIQRTQQEDSAVYLCASEDIVSLNTGELFFGEGSRLTVL.

The rearrangement links TRBV7-9 to TRBJ1-2, with 10 bases identical to TRBD1. With 5 bases clipped from V and 6 bases from J, the junction kept 9 bases outside the gene matches. CDR3 length: 15 amino acids. Looked up from germline, CDR1 is SEHNR and CDR2 is FQNEAQ (reference sequence). The CDR3 coding sequence is TGTGCCAGCAGCCCCGGACGAGACAGGGGGCATGGCTACACCTTC. Translating it yields CASSPGRDRGHGYTF.

The V and J genes are TRBV4-1 and TRBJ1-1; maybe TRBD1 (5 bases). The V end was cut by 0 bases, the J end by 8 bases, with 10 bases between. The germline CDR1 and CDR2 sequences are MGHRA and YSYEKL. There are 13 residues in the CDR3. CDR3 loop: CASSQEQDREAFF. The CDR3 DNA sequence: TGCGCCAGCAGCCAAGAACAAGACAGAGAAGCTTTCTTT.

V usage is TRBV18 and J usage is TRBJ2-1; 15 nucleotides match TRBD2. Unmatched junction bases numbered 4, after V lost 5 bases and J lost 8 bases. The CDR3 has 15 amino acids. Germline V gives CDR1 KGHSH, CDR2 LQKENI. DNA of the CDR3: TGTGCCAGCTCAAAAAGGACTAGCGGGGGGGATGAGCAGTTCTTC. Protein sequence: CASSKRTSGGDEQFF.

The rearrangement links TRBV25-1 to TRBJ2-7; TRBD1 might be the D (8 bases). Trimming shortened V by 3 bases and J by 4 bases, and 13 bases separated the two germline ends. CDR1 and CDR2 from the germline V gene are MGHDK and SYGVNS. CDR3 size: 14 residues. CDR3 nucleotide sequence: TGTGCCAGCAGTGATACAGGGGGACTATACGAGCAGTACTTC. Amino acids: CASSDTGGLYEQYF.

The chain carries TRBV30 and TRBJ1-3; maybe TRBD1 (6 bases). Trimming stripped 2 bases from V and 4 bases from J, with 12 bases between. Germline V gene lookup returns CDR1 GTSNPN and CDR2 SVGIG (reference sequence). The CDR3 extends over 14 amino acids. CDR3 DNA: TGTGCCTGGAGTATTACCGGGACAGGAAACACCATATATTTT. Its translation: CAWSITGTGNTIYF.

This chain joins TRBV9 and TRBJ2-1, with 9 positions matching TRBD2. There are 16 residues in the CDR3. V shed 0 bases and J 11 bases; nucleotides not matched to a gene: 12. Germline-derived CDR1 and CDR2 are SGDLS and YYNGEE. CDR3 sequence: CASSVALGGRAGKQFF. The CDR3 nucleotides are TGTGCCAGCAGCGTAGCTCTGGGCGGGAGGGCCGGTAAGCAGTTCTTC.

This sequence joins TRBV19 and TRBJ1-1; possible D gene TRBD1, 6 bases. The CDR3 runs to 14 residues. Germline CDR1 reads LNHDA; CDR2 reads SQIVND (reference sequence). Deletions cut 6 bases from V and 4 bases from J, with 15 bases between. CDR3 bases: TGTGCCAGTAGCCCAGGGGTGGGGAGCACTGAAGCTTTCTTT. Protein sequence: CASSPGVGSTEAFF.

In its sample, this clone was seen once. The rearrangement uses TRBV4-2 and TRBJ2-1; D perhaps matches TRBD1 (6 bases). The CDR3 is 14 residues long. Trimming cost V 4 bases and J 3 bases, with 10 bases left between them. Germline V gives CDR1 LGHNA, CDR2 YNFKEQ. CDR3 residues: CASSPARGYNEQFF. CDR3 nucleotide sequence: TGTGCCAGCAGCCCCGCCAGGGGCTACAATGAGCAGTTCTTC.

The chain recombines TRBV28 with TRBJ2-7; 12 bases map to TRBD1. The CDR3 loop spans 14 amino acids. The V gene end was trimmed by 6 bases and the J gene end by 6 bases; junction bases not matched to a gene: 6. CDR1 is MDHEN and CDR2 is SYDVKM in the germline V gene. As DNA, the CDR3 is TGTGCCAGCAGGAGTGGGGACAGGGGGCGCGAGCAGTACTTC. Residues: CASRSGDRGREQYF.

This chain uses TRBV5-1 with TRBJ2-7, with 11 bases fitting TRBD2. Germline V gene lookup returns CDR1 SGHRS and CDR2 YFSETQ. The CDR3 totals 15 residues. Trimming cost V 4 bases and J 2 bases; bases outside gene matches: 5. This CDR3 is CASSVLAGATYEQYF. The CDR3 nucleotides are TGCGCCAGCAGCGTACTAGCGGGGGCCACCTACGAGCAGTACTTC.

The chain carries TRBV4-2 and TRBJ1-1; tentatively, D is TRBD1 (5 bases). The CDR3 has 15 residues. Per germline, CDR1 LGHNA and CDR2 YNFKEQ. The V gene lost 5 bases and the J gene lost 1 base, with 14 bases spanning the gap. CDR3 protein: CASSTEGHPNTEAFF. CDR3 DNA: TGTGCCAGCAGCACTGAAGGACACCCGAACACTGAAGCTTTCTTT.

J is TRBJ2-7 and V is TRBV5-6; unclear D gene. CDR3 length equals 13 residues. Germline CDR1 and CDR2: SGHDT and YYEEEE. The V end was cut by 4 bases, the J end by 2 bases, with 10 bases between. As DNA, the CDR3 is TGTGCCAGCAGCCTAAGTCATACCTACGAGCAGTACTTC. This encodes CASSLSHTYEQYF.

The genes are TRBV5-5 and TRBJ2-7, with 11 bases lining up with TRBD1. Germline values: CDR1 SGHKS, CDR2 YYEKEE (reference sequence). The CDR3 contains 15 residues. Germline trimming cut 4 bases from V and 2 bases from J; bases unmatched to any gene: 5. The CDR3 sequence: CASSKGQGGTYEQYF. CDR3 DNA: TGTGCCAGCAGCAAGGGACAGGGGGGAACCTACGAGCAGTACTTC. The full variable domain, in which reference TRBV5-5 and TRBJ2-7 provide the parts outside the CDR3, is DAGVTQSPTHLIKTRGQQVTLRCSPISGHKSVSWYQQVLGQGPQFIFQYYEKEERGRGNFPDRFSARQFPNYSSELNVNALLLGDSALYLCASSKGQGGTYEQYFGPGTRLTVT.

V gene TRBV28 combines with J gene TRBJ2-5; 8 bases fit TRBD2. The germline CDR1 and CDR2 sequences are MDHEN and SYDVKM. V shed 3 bases, J shed 2 bases, and the junction held 2 bases outside the gene matches. The CDR3 length is 14 residues. CDR3 coding DNA: TGTGCCAGCAGTTTTACTAGCGGTCAAGAGACCCAGTACTTC. Protein: CASSFTSGQETQYF.

This chain links TRBV18 with TRBJ1-2; 8 nucleotides match TRBD1. V shed 0 bases, J shed 4 bases, and the junction held 7 bases outside the gene matches. Germline assignment: CDR1 KGHSH and CDR2 LQKENI. The CDR3 spans 16 residues. The CDR3: CASSPPGQGWSYGYTF. CDR3 sequence (DNA): TGTGCCAGCTCACCACCTGGACAGGGCTGGAGCTATGGCTACACCTTC.

This chain connects TRBV6-5 to TRBJ2-5; 7 nucleotides line up with TRBD2. Germline CDR1 MNHEY, CDR2 SVGAGI. Unmatched junction bases numbered 8, after V lost 8 bases and J lost 5 bases. CDR3 length: 13 residues. The CDR3 DNA sequence: TGTGCCAGCGGGAGGGGAACCCATGAGACCCAGTACTTC. As protein: CASGRGTHETQYF.

CDR3 protein: CASSFGLADEQFF. CDR3 DNA: TGTGCCAGCAGCTTCGGTCTAGCTGATGAGCAGTTCTTC. The rearrangement uses TRBV5-4 and TRBJ2-1; D is perhaps TRBD2 (5 bases). The CDR3 runs to 13 residues. From germline, CDR1 is SGHNT and CDR2 YYREEE (reference sequence). V was pared by 2 bases and J by 8 bases, with 11 bases between.

The V and J genes are TRBV2 and TRBJ1-1; tentatively, D is TRBD1 (5 bases). The CDR3 contains 12 residues. Germline CDR1 reads SNHLY; CDR2 reads FYNNEI. The V end lost 11 bases, the J end lost 1 base, and 11 bases lay between the germline ends. This CDR3 reads CASDTANTEAFF. For the CDR3, the DNA is TGTGCCTCGGACACGGCGAACACTGAAGCTTTCTTT.

The chain is built from TRBV4-3 and TRBJ2-2; TRBD2 might be the D (6 bases). The V gene's germline CDR1 is LGHNA and CDR2 YSLEER. The CDR3 extends over 14 amino acids. V dropped 1 base and J dropped 7 bases, with 10 bases sitting between them. CDR3 coding DNA: TGCGCCAGCAGCCAAGGGGACTGGGGCGGGGAGCTGTTTTTT. Protein product: CASSQGDWGGELFF.

The chain joins TRBV2 to TRBJ2-2; D may be TRBD1 (5 bases). Germline CDR1 and CDR2: SNHLY and FYNNEI. The V end was cut by 4 bases, the J end by 5 bases, with 11 bases between. This CDR3 contains 14 residues. CDR3 nucleotides: TGTGCCAGCAGTGTGAACAGGAGAACCGGGGAGCTGTTTTTT. It specifies CASSVNRRTGELFF.

V gene TRBV10-3 combines with J gene TRBJ2-5; D unresolved. This CDR3 comprises 11 residues. V dropped 6 bases and J dropped 1 base, with 3 bases sitting between them. Germline CDR1 is ENHRY and CDR2 is SYGVKD. CDR3 region: CAIRSQETQYF. CDR3 nucleotide sequence: TGTGCCATCAGGAGCCAAGAGACCCAGTACTTC.

The J gene is TRBJ2-5, the V gene TRBV11-2; 8 positions match TRBD2. The CDR3 sequence is 15 residues long. Germline CDR1 is SGHAT and CDR2 is FQNNGV. V was pared by 1 base and J by 7 bases, with 8 bases of the junction left unmatched. CDR3 DNA sequence: TGTGCCAGCAGCTTAGGTTTTCCGGGGGGGAGGACCCAGTACTTC. It specifies CASSLGFPGGRTQYF.

In DNA form, the CDR3 reads TGTGCCAGCAGCCTTACTTCGGGGTCCTACGAGCAGTACTTC. This encodes CASSLTSGSYEQYF. V usage is TRBV7-2 and J usage is TRBJ2-7, with TRBD2 as a possible D gene (5 bases). V was shortened by 5 bases and J by 1 base, with 12 bases between the two germline ends. Germline V gene lookup returns CDR1 SGHTA and CDR2 FQGNSA. CDR3 length: 14 amino acids.